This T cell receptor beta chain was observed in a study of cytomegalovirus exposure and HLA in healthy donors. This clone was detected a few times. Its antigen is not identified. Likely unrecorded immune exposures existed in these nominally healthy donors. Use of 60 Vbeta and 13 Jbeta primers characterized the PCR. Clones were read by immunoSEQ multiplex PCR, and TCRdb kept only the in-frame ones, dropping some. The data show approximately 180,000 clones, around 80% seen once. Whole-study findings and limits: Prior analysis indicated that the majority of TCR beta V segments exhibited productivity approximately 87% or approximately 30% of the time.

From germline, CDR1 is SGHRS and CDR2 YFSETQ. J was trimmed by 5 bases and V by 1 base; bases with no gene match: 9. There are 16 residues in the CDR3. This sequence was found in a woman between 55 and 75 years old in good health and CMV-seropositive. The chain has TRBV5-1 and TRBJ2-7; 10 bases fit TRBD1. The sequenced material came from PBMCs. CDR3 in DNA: TGCGCCAGCAGCTTGCCCCCGGGACAGGGGTACCACGAGCAGTACTTC. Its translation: CASSLPPGQGYHEQYF.